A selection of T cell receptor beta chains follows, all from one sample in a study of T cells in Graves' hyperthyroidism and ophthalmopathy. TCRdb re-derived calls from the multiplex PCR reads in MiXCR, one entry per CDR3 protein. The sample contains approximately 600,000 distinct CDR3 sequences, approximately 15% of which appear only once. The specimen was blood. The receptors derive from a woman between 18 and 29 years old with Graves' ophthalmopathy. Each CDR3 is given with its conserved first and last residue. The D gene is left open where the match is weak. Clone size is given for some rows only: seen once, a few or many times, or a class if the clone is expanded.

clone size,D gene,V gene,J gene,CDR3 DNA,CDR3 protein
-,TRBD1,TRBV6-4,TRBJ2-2,TGTGCCAGCAGGACAGGGGGAAACACCGGGGAGCTGTTTTTT,CASRTGGNTGELFF
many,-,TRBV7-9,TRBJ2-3,TGTGCCAGCATCGCGCCCCGTGACGGGACAGATACGCAGTATTTT,CASIAPRDGTDTQYF
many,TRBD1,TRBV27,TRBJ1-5,TGTGCCAGCAGCCAAGGACAGGGTCTCCAGCCCCAGCATTTT,CASSQGQGLQPQHF
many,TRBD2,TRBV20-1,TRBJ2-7,TGCAGTGCCAGCAGCGGGAGGGCCGAATACGAGCAGTACTTC,CSASSGRAEYEQYF
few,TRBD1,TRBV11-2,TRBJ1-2,TGTGCCAGCAGCTTGACGTCAGGGGGCTTATTCGCCTTC,CASSLTSGGLFAF
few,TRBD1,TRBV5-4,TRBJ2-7,TGTGCCAGCAGCCCCACCTCCGGGACAGGGGATAGGGGCGAGCAGTACTTC,CASSPTSGTGDRGEQYF
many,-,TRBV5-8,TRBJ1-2,TGTGCCAGCAGCTTGGCTACTGTATACTATGGCTACACCTTC,CASSLATVYYGYTF
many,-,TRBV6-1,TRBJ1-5,TGTGCCAGCAGTTTACTAGGGCAGAGTCAGCCCCAGCATTTT,CASSLLGQSQPQHF
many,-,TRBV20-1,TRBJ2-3,TGCAGTGCTAGACCGTTGAACCCGACAACAGATACGCAGTATTTT,CSARPLNPTTDTQYF
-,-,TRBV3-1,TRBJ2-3,TGTGCCAGCAGCCAAGAAGGCCAAAGGGCAGATACGCAGTATTTT,CASSQEGQRADTQYF
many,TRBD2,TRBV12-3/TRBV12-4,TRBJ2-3,TGTGCCAGCAGTTTAGCGCTCTCTACTAGCGGGAGGGCAGATACGCAGTATTTT,CASSLALSTSGRADTQYF
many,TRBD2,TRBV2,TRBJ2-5,TGTGCCAGCAGTGTCCCCGGGACTAGCGCCGACTGGGGGGGAACCCAGTACTTC,CASSVPGTSADWGGTQYF
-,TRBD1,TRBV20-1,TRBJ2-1,TGCAGTGCTACTCGGGACAGGGGGGCCTACAATGAGCAGTTCTTC,CSATRDRGAYNEQFF
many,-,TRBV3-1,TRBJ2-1,TGTGCCAGCAGCCAAGCTAACAATGAGCAGTTCTTC,CASSQANNEQFF
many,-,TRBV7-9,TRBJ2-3,TGTGCCAGCAGAACGAGACAGGGAGGAGCGACAGATACGCAGTATTTT,CASRTRQGGATDTQYF
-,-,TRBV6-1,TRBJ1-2,TGTGCCATTGCGGCGACCTATGGCTACACCTTC,CAIAATYGYTF
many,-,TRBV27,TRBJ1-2,TGTGCCAGCAGTCCCCCAATGGCCGGCGGTAACTATGGCTACACCTTC,CASSPPMAGGNYGYTF
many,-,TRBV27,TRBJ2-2,TGTGCCAGCAGTCCGGGTCCTTCTGCTCCGAACACCGGGGAGCTGTTTTTT,CASSPGPSAPNTGELFF
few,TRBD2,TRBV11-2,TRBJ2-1,TGTGCCAGCAGCTTAGAGTGGGGCCCCGGGACTAGCGTTTACAATGAGCAGTTCTTC,CASSLEWGPGTSVYNEQFF
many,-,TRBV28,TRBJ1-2,TGTGCCAGCACCTCCGGGGACGACTATGGCTACACCTTC,CASTSGDDYGYTF
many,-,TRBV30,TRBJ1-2,TGTGCCTGGAGTCCGGACAGTAGAGGCGGCTATGGCTACACCTTC,CAWSPDSRGGYGYTF
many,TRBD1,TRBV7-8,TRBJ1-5,TGTGCCAGCAGCCACGGGCGGACAGGGATGTATCAGCCCCAGCATTTT,CASSHGRTGMYQPQHF
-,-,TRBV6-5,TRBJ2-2,TGTGCCAGCAGTTCTCCTTGGGGTGGGACCGGGGAGCTGTTTTTT,CASSSPWGGTGELFF
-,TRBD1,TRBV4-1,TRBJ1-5,TGCGCCAGCAGCCAGAGAACAGGGGCTAGCAATCAGCCCCAGCATTTT,CASSQRTGASNQPQHF
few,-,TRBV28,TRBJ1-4,TGTGCCAGCAGTAGCCCGGGCCACCTAGCCCTTCAAGATGAAAAACTGTTTTTT,CASSSPGHLALQDEKLFF
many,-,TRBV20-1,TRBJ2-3,TGCAGTGCCATCATCCCGGGGCGAGATACGCAGTATTTT,CSAIIPGRDTQYF
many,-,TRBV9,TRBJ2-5,TGTGCCAGCTCAGCAGGGGTTAGTCCCTGGGAGACCCAGTACTTC,CASSAGVSPWETQYF
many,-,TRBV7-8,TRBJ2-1,TGTGCCAGCAGCGGGATAGGTATTGAGCAGTTCTTC,CASSGIGIEQFF
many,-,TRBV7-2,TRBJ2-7,TGTGCCAGCAGCTTACCAGGGACCTACGAGCAGTACTTC,CASSLPGTYEQYF
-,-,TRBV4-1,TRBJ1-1,TGCGCCAGCAGCCAAGTTGGTGTCGCCCCGGGAAACACTGAAGCTTTCTTT,CASSQVGVAPGNTEAFF
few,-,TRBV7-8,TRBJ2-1,TGTGCCAGCAGCTTAGTAGGGACTGGCTGGGGGAATGAGCAGTTCTTC,CASSLVGTGWGNEQFF
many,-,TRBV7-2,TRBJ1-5,TGTGCCAGCAGCTTGGAGTTGGGGGGACCCATCTGGGGCAATCAGCCCCAGCATTTT,CASSLELGGPIWGNQPQHF
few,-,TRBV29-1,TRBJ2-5,TGCAGCGTTGAAGTAAAGACCCAGTACTTC,CSVEVKTQYF
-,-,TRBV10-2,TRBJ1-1,TGCGCCAGCAGCCCTCGCGGGACCGAGGGAACTGAAGCTTTCTTT,CASSPRGTEGTEAFF
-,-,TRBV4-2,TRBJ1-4,TGTGCCAGCAGCCAAGTCGGCCAAACTAATGAAAAACTGTTTTTT,CASSQVGQTNEKLFF
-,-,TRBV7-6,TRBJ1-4,TGTGCCAGCAGCTTATCGAGGGGCAGGGGAGATGAAAAACTGTTTTTT,CASSLSRGRGDEKLFF
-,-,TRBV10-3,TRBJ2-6,TGTGCCATCATGGGGGGTGAGGGGCACTCTGGGGCCAACGTCCTGACTTTC,CAIMGGEGHSGANVLTF
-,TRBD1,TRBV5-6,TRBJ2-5,TGTGCCAGCAGCTTTGGGCAGGGGGCCAGCAAAGAGACCCAGTACTTC,CASSFGQGASKETQYF
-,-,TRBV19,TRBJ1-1,TGTGCCAGTAGCTCCCACGGGGGCTTGTTGACTGAAGCTTTCTTT,CASSSHGGLLTEAFF
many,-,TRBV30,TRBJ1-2,TGTGCCTGGAGTCCCCCGGGCTACACCTTC,CAWSPPGYTF
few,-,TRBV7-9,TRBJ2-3,TGTGCCAGCAGCTTAGTTTGGGAACCCGGGGATACGCAGTATTTT,CASSLVWEPGDTQYF
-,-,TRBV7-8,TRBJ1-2,TGTGCCAGCAGCCCCCGGGTGGAGGAGGACTATGGCTACACCTTC,CASSPRVEEDYGYTF
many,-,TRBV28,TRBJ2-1,TGTGCCAGCAGTTTAGATGTGTATGAAGTATCCTACAATGAGCAGTTCTTC,CASSLDVYEVSYNEQFF
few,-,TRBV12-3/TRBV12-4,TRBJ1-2,TGTGCCAGCAGCCAGGGAGGGACCTATGGCTACACCTTC,CASSQGGTYGYTF
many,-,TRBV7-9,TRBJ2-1,TGTGCCAGCAGCCCCCCCCTCGCATTGGATAAACCGGGCTACAATGAGCAGTTCTTC,CASSPPLALDKPGYNEQFF
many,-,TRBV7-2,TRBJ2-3,TGTGCCAGCAGCTTCAGGCTCTCCGCAGGGGGGCACTCCAGGACAGATACGCAGTATTTT,CASSFRLSAGGHSRTDTQYF
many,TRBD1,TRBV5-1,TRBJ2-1,TGCGCCAGCAGCTTGGGCGGACAGGGCACAGATGAGCAGTTCTTC,CASSLGGQGTDEQFF
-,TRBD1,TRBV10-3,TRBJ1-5,TGTGCCATCAAATCGGACAGGGAGAGCAATCAGCCCCAGCATTTT,CAIKSDRESNQPQHF
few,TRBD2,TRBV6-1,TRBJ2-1,TGTGCCAGCAGACGCTCCCTCCTTAGCGGGAGCTCCTACAATGAGCAGTTCTTC,CASRRSLLSGSSYNEQFF
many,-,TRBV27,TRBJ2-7,TGTGCCAGCAGTTTATCGAGGAGCGAACCTTTACCAACCTACGAGCAGTACTTC,CASSLSRSEPLPTYEQYF
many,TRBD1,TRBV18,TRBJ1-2,TGTGCCAGCTCACCGGGGACAGCGGGGCTTAGCTACACCTTC,CASSPGTAGLSYTF
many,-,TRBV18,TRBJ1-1,TGTGCCAGCTCACCCCCGTTCCCGCCTGAAGCTTTCTTT,CASSPPFPPEAFF
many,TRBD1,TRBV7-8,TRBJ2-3,TGTGCCAGCAGCTCCAGACAGGGGAGGACAGATACGCAGTATTTT,CASSSRQGRTDTQYF
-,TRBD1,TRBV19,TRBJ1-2,TGTGCCAGTAGTATTCGGACAGGTATCTCTGGCTACACCTTC,CASSIRTGISGYTF
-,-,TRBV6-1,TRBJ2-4,TGTGCCAGCAGTGAAGACAGGGTGGCCAAAAACATTCAGTACTTC,CASSEDRVAKNIQYF